This T cell receptor (beta chain) appears in the sequencing data of a study of blood T cells in healthy people across ages. A second PCR, run for roughly 7 to 11 cycles, used a sample-barcoded 5' primer plus a J-beta primer mix. Every sample produced at least 2.5 million CDR3-containing paired-end reads. TCRdb passed the 5' RACE reads through MiXCR, listing each CDR3 protein once. This sample has 1.5 million to 2 million distinct CDR3 sequences, with roughly 52% found just once. V dropped 5 bases and J dropped 10 bases, with 12 bases sitting between them. The CDR3 length is 12 residues. CDR1 and CDR2 from the germline V gene are LGHNA and YSLEER.

This sequence was found in a woman aged 40 to 50 in good health. Sequencing was done on a sample of blood. The V call is TRBV4-3, the J call TRBJ2-1; D perhaps matches TRBD2 (6 bases). In nucleotides, the CDR3 is TGCGCCAGCAGCTACCCCGCGGGAGAGCAGTTCTTC. It yields the protein CASSYPAGEQFF.